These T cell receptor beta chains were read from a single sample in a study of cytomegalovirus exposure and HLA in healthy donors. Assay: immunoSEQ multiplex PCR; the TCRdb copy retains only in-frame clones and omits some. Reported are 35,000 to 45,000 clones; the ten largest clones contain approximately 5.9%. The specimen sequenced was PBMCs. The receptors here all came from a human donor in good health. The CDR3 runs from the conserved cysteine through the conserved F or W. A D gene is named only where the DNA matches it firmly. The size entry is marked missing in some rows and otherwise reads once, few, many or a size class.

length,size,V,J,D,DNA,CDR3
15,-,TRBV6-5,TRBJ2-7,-,TGTGCCAGCAGGGCCGACCTTTCTAGCTCCTACGAGCAGTACTTC,CASRADLSSSYEQYF
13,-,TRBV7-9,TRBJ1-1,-,TGTGCCAGCAGCCCCACAGAGAACACTGAAGCTTTCTTT,CASSPTENTEAFF
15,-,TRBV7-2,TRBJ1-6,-,TGTGCCAGCAGCCCCACTCAGAACTACAATTCACCCCTCCACTTT,CASSPTQNYNSPLHF
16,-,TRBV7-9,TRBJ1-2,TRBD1,TGTGCCAGCAGTGCGAGCCGGGACAGGGACCTCCATGGCTACACCTTC,CASSASRDRDLHGYTF
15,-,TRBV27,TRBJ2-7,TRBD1,TGTGCCAGCAGTTCCGGACAGGGCTCTGGGTACGAGCAGTACTTC,CASSSGQGSGYEQYF
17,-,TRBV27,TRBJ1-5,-,TGTGCCAGCAGTCCATCCTGGGTGACAGGCATGGAGCAGCCCCAGCATTTT,CASSPSWVTGMEQPQHF
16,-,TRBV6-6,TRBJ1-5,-,TGTGCCAGCAGTTCGCGGGCGTCAGTAGGCCTTCAGCCCCAGCATTTT,CASSSRASVGLQPQHF
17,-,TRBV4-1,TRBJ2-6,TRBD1,TGCGCCAGCAGCCAGGGGACAGGGGGGTCTGGGGCCAACGTCCTGACTTTC,CASSQGTGGSGANVLTF
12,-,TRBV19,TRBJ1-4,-,TGTGCCAGTAGTATGATCGGGGGAAAACTGTTTTTT,CASSMIGGKLFF
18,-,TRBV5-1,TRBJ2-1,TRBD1,TGCGCCAGCAGCTGGGGGGGACAGGGGGCCGGGGGTAACAATGAGCAGTTCTTC,CASSWGGQGAGGNNEQFF
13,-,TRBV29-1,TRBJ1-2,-,TGCAGCGTTGGGTCGGACAGCAACTATGGCTACACCTTC,CSVGSDSNYGYTF
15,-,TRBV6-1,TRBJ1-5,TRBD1,TGTGCCAGCAGTGAGAGGACAGGGAACAATCAGCCCCAGCATTTT,CASSERTGNNQPQHF
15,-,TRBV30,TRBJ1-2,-,TGTGCCTGGAGTGTACGTAACCGCTATGCCTATGGCTACACCTTC,CAWSVRNRYAYGYTF
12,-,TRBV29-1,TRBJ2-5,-,TGCAGCGTTACTTCAGGGGTAGAGACCCAGTACTTC,CSVTSGVETQYF
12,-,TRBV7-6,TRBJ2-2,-,TGTGCCAGCAGCCCCAGCGACGGGGAGCTGTTTTTT,CASSPSDGELFF
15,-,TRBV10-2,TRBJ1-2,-,TGCGCCAGCAGTGAGTCGATCAGCGGGGTCTCTGGCTACACCTTC,CASSESISGVSGYTF
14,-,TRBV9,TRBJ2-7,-,TGTGCCAGCAGCGTAGGGGAGGCCTCCTACGAGCAGTACTTC,CASSVGEASYEQYF
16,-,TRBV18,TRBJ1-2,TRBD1,TGTGCCAGCTCACCACCGCCAGGACAGGGACTCTATGGCTACACCTTC,CASSPPPGQGLYGYTF
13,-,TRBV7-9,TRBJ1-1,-,TGTGCCAGCAGCCCCACAGAGAACGCTGAAGCTTTCTTT,CASSPTENAEAFF
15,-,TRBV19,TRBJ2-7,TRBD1,TGTGCCAGTAGTGTCACAGGGGGACCTTCTTACGAGCAGTACTTC,CASSVTGGPSYEQYF
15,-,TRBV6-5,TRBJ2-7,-,TGTGCCAGCAGCCGACGGCAGGGCAATGACTACGAGCAGTACTTC,CASSRRQGNDYEQYF
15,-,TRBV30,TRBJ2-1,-,TGTGCCTGGAGTCCGCCGGGGGGCCGGGTTGGTGAGCAGTTCTTC,CAWSPPGGRVGEQFF
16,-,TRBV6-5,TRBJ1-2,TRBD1,TGTGCCAGCAGTTCACAAGACAGGGTATCTAACTATGGCTACACCTTC,CASSSQDRVSNYGYTF
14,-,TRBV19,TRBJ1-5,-,TGTGCCAGTAGTGCCTACAGTAGCAATCAGCCCCAGCATTTT,CASSAYSSNQPQHF
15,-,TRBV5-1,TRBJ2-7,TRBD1,TGCGCCAGCAGCTTTAACAGGGGAAGCGCCTACGAGCAGTACTTC,CASSFNRGSAYEQYF
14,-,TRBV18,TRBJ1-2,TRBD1,TGTGCCAGCTCACCACCACCGGGACAGCATGGCTACACCTTC,CASSPPPGQHGYTF
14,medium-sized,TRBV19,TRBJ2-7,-,TGTGCCAGTAGTATCACGGGAAGCTCCTACGAGCAGTACTTC,CASSITGSSYEQYF
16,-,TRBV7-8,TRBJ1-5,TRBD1,TGTGCCAGCAGCTTAGCTTTCAGGGGGATGAACCAGCCCCAGCATTTT,CASSLAFRGMNQPQHF
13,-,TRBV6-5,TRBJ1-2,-,TGTGCCAGCAGGCCGGGACAAACCTATGGCTACACCTTC,CASRPGQTYGYTF
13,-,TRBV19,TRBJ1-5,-,TGTGCCAGTAGTTCAGGACACTACCAGCCCCAGCATTTT,CASSSGHYQPQHF
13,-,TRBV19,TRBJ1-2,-,TGTGCCAGTAGTCTGGGCACTCCCTATGGCTACACCTTC,CASSLGTPYGYTF
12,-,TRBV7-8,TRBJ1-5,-,TGTGCCAGCAGCACCGGTCCTGAACCCCAGCATTTT,CASSTGPEPQHF
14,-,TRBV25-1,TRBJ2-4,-,TGTGCCAGCAGTGACGCGGGACTTAGAAACATTCAGTACTTC,CASSDAGLRNIQYF
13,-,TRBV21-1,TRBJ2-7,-,TGTGCCAGCAGCAAAGAACAGGGATACGAGCAGTACTTC,CASSKEQGYEQYF
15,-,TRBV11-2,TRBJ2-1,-,TGTGCCAGCAGCTTAGTCACCGGGTCATACAATGAGCAGTTCTTC,CASSLVTGSYNEQFF
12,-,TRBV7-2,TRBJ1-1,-,TGTGCCAGCAGCTCCCAGAACACTGAAGCTTTCTTT,CASSSQNTEAFF
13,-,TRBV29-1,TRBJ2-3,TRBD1,TGCAGCGTGGACAGGGATGGGACAGATACGCAGTATTTT,CSVDRDGTDTQYF
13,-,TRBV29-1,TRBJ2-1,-,TGCAGCGTTGACGACCAGGGTTACAATGAGCAGTTCTTC,CSVDDQGYNEQFF
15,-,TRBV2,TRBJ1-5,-,TGTGCCAGCAGCAAGACAGGTTCTAGCAATCAGCCCCAGCATTTT,CASSKTGSSNQPQHF
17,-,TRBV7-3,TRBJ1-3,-,TGTGCCAGCAGATCCTATTCTCGGACAGTGACTGGAAACACCATATATTTT,CASRSYSRTVTGNTIYF
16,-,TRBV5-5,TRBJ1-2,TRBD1,TGTGCCAGCAGCTTGGCCGGAGACAGGGGAGACTATGGCTACACCTTC,CASSLAGDRGDYGYTF
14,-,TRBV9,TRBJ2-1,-,TGTGCCAGCAGCGCGGGTTCCCTTGCCGCTGAGCAGTTCTTC,CASSAGSLAAEQFF
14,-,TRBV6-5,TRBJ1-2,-,TGTGCCAGCTCTGAGGGCGGGTTTTTGAATGGCTACACCTTC,CASSEGGFLNGYTF
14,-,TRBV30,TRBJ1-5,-,TGTGCCTGGAGTGCCGAAAGGGGGAGTCAGCCCCAGCATTTT,CAWSAERGSQPQHF
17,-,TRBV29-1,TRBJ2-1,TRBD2,TGCAGCGTTGATGGATTAGCGGGGTCGAGCTCCTACAATGAGCAGTTCTTC,CSVDGLAGSSSYNEQFF
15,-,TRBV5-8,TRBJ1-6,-,TGTGCCAGCAGCTTGGGGGGAGCCTATAATTCACCCCTCCACTTT,CASSLGGAYNSPLHF
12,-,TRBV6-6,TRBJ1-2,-,TGTGCCAGCAGTTACTCGAGTGAGGGCTACACCTTC,CASSYSSEGYTF
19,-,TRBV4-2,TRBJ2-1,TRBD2,TGTGCCAGCAGCCAAGATCCTAGCGGGGGGCCCTCCTCCTACAATGAGCAGTTCTTC,CASSQDPSGGPSSYNEQFF
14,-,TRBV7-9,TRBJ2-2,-,TGTGCCAGCAGCTTAGCCGGGGGCACCGGGGAGCTGTTTTTT,CASSLAGGTGELFF
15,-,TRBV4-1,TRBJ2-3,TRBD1,TGCGCCAGCAGCCACGGGACAGGGCGTTCAGATACGCAGTATTTT,CASSHGTGRSDTQYF
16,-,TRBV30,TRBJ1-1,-,TGTGCCTGGAGTGTATTAGGTTCACATGCGGTCACTGAAGCTTTCTTT,CAWSVLGSHAVTEAFF
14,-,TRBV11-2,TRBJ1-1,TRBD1,TGTGCCAGCAGCTACCGGACAGGGGGCACTGAAGCTTTCTTT,CASSYRTGGTEAFF
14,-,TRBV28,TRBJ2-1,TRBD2,TGTGCCAGCCTCTTGCGGGGGGGGCGCCGGGAGCAGTTCTTC,CASLLRGGRREQFF
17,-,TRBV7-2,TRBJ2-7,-,TGTGCCAGCAGCTTAGATTTAGGCAGGCCGGAGTCGGGGGAGCAGTACTTC,CASSLDLGRPESGEQYF